This TCR beta chain stems from a study of blood T cell repertoires in COVID-19. The wider study: COVID-19 samples, acute and convalescent, were from the United States, Italy and Spain.

Germline lookup yields CDR1 LGHNA and CDR2 YNFKEQ. The CDR3 extends over 17 amino acids. Trimming cost V 2 bases and J 0 bases; bases outside gene matches: 7. Per the original methods: Reference gene primers were amplified, and this amplification served to estimate nucleated cell counts. Some clones are missing from TCRdb's copy, which holds only in-frame ones; the method was immunoSEQ multiplex PCR. V and J calls and clone size are given by that table; D and trimming were obtained from the DNA. The table records approximately 31,000 clones, 89% of them present only once. The chain recombines TRBV4-2 with TRBJ1-5; 7 bases map to TRBD1. This receptor was identified in a man older than 75 with acute or convalescent COVID-19. Sequenced input: peripheral blood. The CDR3 sequence is CASSQLGTANSNQPQHF. CDR3 DNA sequence: TGTGCCAGCAGCCAATTAGGGACAGCTAATAGCAATCAGCCCCAGCATTTT.